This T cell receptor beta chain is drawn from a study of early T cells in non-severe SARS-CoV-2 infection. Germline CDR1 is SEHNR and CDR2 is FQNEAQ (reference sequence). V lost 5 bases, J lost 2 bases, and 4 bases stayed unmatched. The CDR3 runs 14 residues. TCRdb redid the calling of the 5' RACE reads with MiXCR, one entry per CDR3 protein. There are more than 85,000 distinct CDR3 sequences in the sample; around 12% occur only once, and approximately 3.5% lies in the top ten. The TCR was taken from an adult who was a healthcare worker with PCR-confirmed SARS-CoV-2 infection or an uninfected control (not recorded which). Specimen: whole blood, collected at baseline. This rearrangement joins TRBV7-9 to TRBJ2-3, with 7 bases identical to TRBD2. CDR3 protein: CASSQRENTDTQYF. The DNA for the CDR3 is TGTGCCAGCAGCCAGCGGGAAAACACAGATACGCAGTATTTT.